The source of this T cell receptor beta chain is a study of T cell repertoires in cytomegalovirus infection. This clonotype has more than one count but fewer than ten. The antigen is undetermined. Germline V CDR1 and CDR2: SGHTA, FQGNSA. The V and J ends lost 1 base and 3 bases respectively, with 10 bases between them. This CDR3 comprises 15 residues. Study-wide findings and caveats: HLA-C-restricted CMV clonotypes gave the most frequent clonotype in two of eight donors.

TCRdb reanalysed the reads using MiXCR and keeps one entry per CDR3 protein. The data contain nearly 700,000 distinct CDR3 sequences, around 30% of them seen just once; the ten biggest clones take up over 15%. This chain uses TRBV7-2 with TRBJ2-1; no clear D. The receptor comes from a human donor in good health (CMV status not recorded). Some clones in this sample may be carry-over from other donors' samples. The sample in question was cultured PBMCs, obtained from culture after CMV antigen stimulation. The CDR3 DNA is TGTGCCAGCAGCTTAGTGTTGACACACTACAATGAGCAGTTCTTC. Protein: CASSLVLTHYNEQFF.